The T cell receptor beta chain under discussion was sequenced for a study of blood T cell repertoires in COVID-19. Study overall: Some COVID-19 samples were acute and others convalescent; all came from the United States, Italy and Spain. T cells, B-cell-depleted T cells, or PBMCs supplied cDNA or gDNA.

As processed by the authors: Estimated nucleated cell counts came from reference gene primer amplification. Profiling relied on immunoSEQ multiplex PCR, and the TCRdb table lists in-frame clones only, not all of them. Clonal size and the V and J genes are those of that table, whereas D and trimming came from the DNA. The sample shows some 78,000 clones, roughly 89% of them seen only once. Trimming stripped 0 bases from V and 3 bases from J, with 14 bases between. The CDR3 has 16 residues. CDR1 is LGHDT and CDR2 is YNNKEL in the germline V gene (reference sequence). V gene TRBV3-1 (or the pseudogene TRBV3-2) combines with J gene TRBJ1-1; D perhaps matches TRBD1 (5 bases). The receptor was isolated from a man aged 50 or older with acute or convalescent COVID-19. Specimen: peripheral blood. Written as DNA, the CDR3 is TGTGCCAGCAGCCAAGAGTCTGTCAGGGATTACACTGAAGCTTTCTTT. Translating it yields CASSQESVRDYTEAFF.